These T cell receptor beta chains were read from a single sample in a study of blood T cell repertoires in COVID-19. Generated by immunoSEQ multiplex PCR, the TCRdb table keeps only in-frame clones and is missing some. The table has 20,000 to 25,000 clones, about 88% seen once. The sequenced material came from peripheral blood. Every receptor here comes from a human donor in a cohort sampled during active COVID-19. The donor label of this sample is uncertain. Each CDR3 is given with its conserved first and last residue. The order of the fields is V gene, D gene, J gene, clone size, CDR3 protein, CDR3 DNA. A D gene is named only where the DNA matches it firmly. The listing skips clone size in some rows; elsewhere it reads once, few, many or a size class.

v_gene: TRBV27
d_gene: .
j_gene: TRBJ2-7
abundance: .
CDR3aa: CASSYDRNYEQYF
CDR3nt: TGTGCCAGCAGTTACGACAGGAACTACGAGCAGTACTTC

v_gene: TRBV10-3
d_gene: TRBD1
j_gene: TRBJ2-1
abundance: .
CDR3aa: CAISERTGAYNEQFF
CDR3nt: TGTGCCATCAGTGAGAGGACAGGGGCATACAATGAGCAGTTCTTC

v_gene: TRBV19
d_gene: .
j_gene: TRBJ2-4
abundance: .
CDR3aa: CASSIGRAGIQYF
CDR3nt: TGTGCCAGTAGTATCGGCAGGGCCGGCATTCAGTACTTC

v_gene: TRBV9
d_gene: TRBD2
j_gene: TRBJ2-5
abundance: .
CDR3aa: CASSVGTSGGQETQYF
CDR3nt: TGTGCCAGCAGCGTGGGGACTAGCGGGGGCCAAGAGACCCAGTACTTC

v_gene: TRBV19
d_gene: TRBD1
j_gene: TRBJ1-1
abundance: .
CDR3aa: CASSPVEDRVEAFF
CDR3nt: TGTGCCAGTAGTCCCGTCGAGGACAGGGTGGAAGCTTTCTTT

v_gene: TRBV18
d_gene: TRBD1
j_gene: TRBJ2-7
abundance: .
CDR3aa: CASSPGRTGYEQYF
CDR3nt: TGTGCCAGCTCACCAGGAAGGACAGGGTACGAGCAGTACTTC

v_gene: TRBV11-2
d_gene: .
j_gene: TRBJ2-7
abundance: .
CDR3aa: CASSLERGGEQYF
CDR3nt: TGTGCCAGCAGCTTAGAACGCGGAGGGGAGCAGTACTTC

v_gene: TRBV3-1/TRBV3-2
d_gene: TRBD1
j_gene: TRBJ2-7
abundance: medium-sized
CDR3aa: CASSQAGGSEQYF
CDR3nt: TGTGCCAGCAGCCAAGCAGGGGGTTCAGAGCAGTACTTC

v_gene: TRBV3-1/TRBV3-2
d_gene: TRBD2
j_gene: TRBJ2-1
abundance: .
CDR3aa: CASSQDNGLVYNEQFF
CDR3nt: TGTGCCAGCAGCCAAGATAACGGACTAGTTTACAATGAGCAGTTCTTC

v_gene: TRBV5-1
d_gene: TRBD2
j_gene: TRBJ2-3
abundance: .
CDR3aa: CASSLGLAGDLDTQYF
CDR3nt: TGCGCCAGCAGCTTGGGGCTAGCGGGGGATTTGGATACGCAGTATTTT

v_gene: TRBV19
d_gene: .
j_gene: TRBJ1-5
abundance: .
CDR3aa: CASSTLFLRQSNQPQHF
CDR3nt: TGTGCCAGTAGTACCCTCTTTTTGCGACAGAGCAATCAGCCCCAGCATTTT

v_gene: TRBV6-5
d_gene: .
j_gene: TRBJ2-7
abundance: few
CDR3aa: CASADPGLGSYEQYF
CDR3nt: TGTGCCAGCGCTGACCCAGGTCTGGGCTCCTACGAGCAGTACTTC

v_gene: TRBV5-1
d_gene: .
j_gene: TRBJ2-2
abundance: .
CDR3aa: CASSLVGGAVDTGELFF
CDR3nt: TGCGCCAGCAGCTTGGTTGGGGGCGCCGTGGACACCGGGGAGCTGTTTTTT

v_gene: TRBV15
d_gene: TRBD2
j_gene: TRBJ2-3
abundance: few
CDR3aa: CATSRGRETRNTQYF
CDR3nt: TGTGCCACCAGCAGAGGGCGGGAGACCCGGAATACGCAGTATTTT

v_gene: TRBV18
d_gene: TRBD2
j_gene: TRBJ2-2
abundance: .
CDR3aa: CASSLTSGNTGELFF
CDR3nt: TGTGCCAGCTCACTAACTAGCGGGAACACCGGGGAGCTGTTTTTT

v_gene: TRBV7-9
d_gene: .
j_gene: TRBJ1-1
abundance: few
CDR3aa: CASRNEGGEAFF
CDR3nt: TGTGCCAGCAGAAACGAGGGAGGGGAAGCTTTCTTT

v_gene: TRBV18
d_gene: .
j_gene: TRBJ1-2
abundance: .
CDR3aa: CASSPLGQNYGYTF
CDR3nt: TGTGCCAGCTCACCCCTAGGACAGAACTATGGCTACACCTTC

v_gene: TRBV12-1
d_gene: .
j_gene: TRBJ2-2
abundance: .
CDR3aa: CASSFDQGNTGELFF
CDR3nt: TGTGCCAGCAGCTTTGATCAGGGGAACACCGGGGAGCTGTTTTTT

v_gene: TRBV4-2
d_gene: .
j_gene: TRBJ1-3
abundance: .
CDR3aa: CASSQDQARGAKNTIYF
CDR3nt: TGTGCCAGCAGCCAAGACCAGGCCAGGGGCGCGAAAAACACCATATATTTT

v_gene: TRBV2
d_gene: .
j_gene: TRBJ1-5
abundance: .
CDR3aa: CASRAEFKISNQPQHF
CDR3nt: TGTGCCAGCAGGGCAGAATTTAAAATAAGCAATCAGCCCCAGCATTTT

v_gene: TRBV19
d_gene: TRBD1
j_gene: TRBJ1-2
abundance: .
CDR3aa: CASSIHPGTGKLYGYTF
CDR3nt: TGTGCCAGTAGTATACACCCCGGGACAGGGAAGTTATATGGCTACACCTTC

v_gene: TRBV6-6
d_gene: .
j_gene: TRBJ1-2
abundance: .
CDR3aa: CASSYRQRTHYGYTF
CDR3nt: TGTGCCAGCAGTTACCGTCAACGGACTCACTATGGCTACACCTTC

v_gene: TRBV6-5
d_gene: TRBD1
j_gene: TRBJ1-1
abundance: .
CDR3aa: CATTGGEAFF
CDR3nt: TGTGCCACAACAGGGGGGGAAGCTTTCTTT

v_gene: TRBV28
d_gene: .
j_gene: TRBJ2-3
abundance: .
CDR3aa: CASSNRVGLTDTQYF
CDR3nt: TGTGCCAGCAGTAACAGGGTGGGTCTCACAGATACGCAGTATTTT

v_gene: TRBV10-3
d_gene: .
j_gene: TRBJ2-1
abundance: few
CDR3aa: CAISDPSERADEQFF
CDR3nt: TGTGCCATCAGTGACCCTAGCGAGAGGGCTGATGAGCAGTTCTTC

v_gene: TRBV9
d_gene: .
j_gene: TRBJ2-3
abundance: .
CDR3aa: CASSVSGKSTDTQYF
CDR3nt: TGTGCCAGCAGCGTCTCGGGGAAGAGCACAGATACGCAGTATTTT

v_gene: TRBV19
d_gene: .
j_gene: TRBJ2-1
abundance: .
CDR3aa: CASSRGGGTYNEQFF
CDR3nt: TGTGCCAGTAGTCGGGGAGGGGGTACCTACAATGAGCAGTTCTTC

v_gene: TRBV9
d_gene: .
j_gene: TRBJ1-1
abundance: few
CDR3aa: CASSVEGRAEAFF
CDR3nt: TGTGCCAGCAGCGTGGAGGGACGGGCTGAAGCTTTCTTT

v_gene: TRBV2
d_gene: .
j_gene: TRBJ2-7
abundance: .
CDR3aa: CASSSQGGPYEQYF
CDR3nt: TGTGCCAGCAGTTCCCAGGGAGGCCCCTACGAGCAGTACTTC

v_gene: TRBV19
d_gene: TRBD1
j_gene: TRBJ2-5
abundance: .
CDR3aa: CASSIVGTGAGETQYF
CDR3nt: TGTGCCAGTAGTATAGTCGGGACAGGGGCGGGAGAGACCCAGTACTTC

v_gene: TRBV27
d_gene: .
j_gene: TRBJ2-3
abundance: .
CDR3aa: CANSRDTQYF
CDR3nt: TGTGCCAACTCGAGGGATACGCAGTATTTT

v_gene: TRBV6-1
d_gene: .
j_gene: TRBJ1-3
abundance: .
CDR3aa: CASSDRVYSGNTIYF
CDR3nt: TGTGCCAGCAGTGACAGGGTTTACTCTGGAAACACCATATATTTT

v_gene: TRBV7-9
d_gene: TRBD2
j_gene: TRBJ2-1
abundance: .
CDR3aa: CASSSGEGRNEQFF
CDR3nt: TGTGCCAGCAGCTCGGGGGAGGGAAGGAATGAGCAGTTCTTC

v_gene: TRBV2
d_gene: TRBD2
j_gene: TRBJ2-3
abundance: .
CDR3aa: CASSTSATQYF
CDR3nt: TGTGCCAGCAGTACTAGCGCAACGCAGTATTTT

v_gene: TRBV28
d_gene: .
j_gene: TRBJ1-4
abundance: .
CDR3aa: CASSTPGEKLFF
CDR3nt: TGTGCCAGCAGCACCCCGGGAGAAAAACTGTTTTTT

v_gene: TRBV2
d_gene: TRBD1
j_gene: TRBJ1-2
abundance: .
CDR3aa: CASRRPGQGVLTDYGYTF
CDR3nt: TGTGCCAGCAGGCGACCGGGACAGGGGGTTCTTACGGACTATGGCTACACCTTC

v_gene: TRBV7-9
d_gene: TRBD2
j_gene: TRBJ2-6
abundance: .
CDR3aa: CASSLGGVPGANVLTF
CDR3nt: TGTGCCAGCAGCCTGGGAGGGGTACCTGGGGCCAACGTCCTGACTTTC

v_gene: TRBV6-6
d_gene: .
j_gene: TRBJ2-7
abundance: once
CDR3aa: CASRPRVYEQYF
CDR3nt: TGTGCCAGCAGGCCCAGGGTCTACGAGCAGTACTTC

v_gene: TRBV19
d_gene: TRBD2
j_gene: TRBJ2-1
abundance: .
CDR3aa: CASRRLAGGEQFF
CDR3nt: TGTGCCAGTAGGCGTCTAGCGGGGGGCGAGCAGTTCTTC

v_gene: TRBV9
d_gene: TRBD2
j_gene: TRBJ2-2
abundance: few
CDR3aa: CASSAQGLAYTGELFF
CDR3nt: TGTGCCAGCAGCGCCCAGGGACTAGCGTACACCGGGGAGCTGTTTTTT

v_gene: TRBV9
d_gene: .
j_gene: TRBJ2-5
abundance: .
CDR3aa: CASSVGTLQETQYF
CDR3nt: TGTGCCAGCAGCGTAGGGACACTCCAAGAGACCCAGTACTTC

v_gene: TRBV18
d_gene: .
j_gene: TRBJ2-4
abundance: .
CDR3aa: CASSPPSGRGAIQYF
CDR3nt: TGTGCCAGCTCACCTCCGTCCGGACGCGGGGCCATTCAGTACTTC

v_gene: TRBV5-5
d_gene: TRBD1
j_gene: TRBJ1-2
abundance: .
CDR3aa: CASSPRTGIRLYGYTF
CDR3nt: TGTGCCAGCAGCCCCCGGACAGGAATACGGCTCTATGGCTACACCTTC

v_gene: TRBV21-1
d_gene: .
j_gene: TRBJ2-3
abundance: .
CDR3aa: CASSKYQEREDCTDTQYF
CDR3nt: TGTGCCAGCAGCAAATATCAGGAGCGGGAGGACTGCACAGATACGCAGTATTTT

v_gene: TRBV7-6
d_gene: .
j_gene: TRBJ2-1
abundance: .
CDR3aa: CASSPDLSSYNEQFF
CDR3nt: TGTGCCAGCAGCCCAGACTTAAGCTCCTACAATGAGCAGTTCTTC

v_gene: TRBV3-1/TRBV3-2
d_gene: TRBD2
j_gene: TRBJ2-7
abundance: .
CDR3aa: CASSPLLAGVQYF
CDR3nt: TGTGCCAGCAGCCCGCTTCTAGCGGGAGTGCAGTACTTC

v_gene: TRBV5-4
d_gene: .
j_gene: TRBJ2-1
abundance: .
CDR3aa: CASSLDPSRTRVAYNEQFF
CDR3nt: TGTGCCAGCAGCTTGGATCCGTCTCGGACCAGGGTAGCCTACAATGAGCAGTTCTTC

v_gene: TRBV5-5
d_gene: TRBD2
j_gene: TRBJ2-7
abundance: .
CDR3aa: CASSSDSGLIYEQYF
CDR3nt: TGTGCCAGCAGCTCAGATAGCGGGCTTATCTACGAGCAGTACTTC

v_gene: TRBV29-1
d_gene: TRBD1
j_gene: TRBJ2-7
abundance: .
CDR3aa: CSFLPGQGSGPYF
CDR3nt: TGCAGCTTCCTGCCGGGACAGGGCTCCGGGCCGTACTTC

v_gene: TRBV10-2
d_gene: TRBD1
j_gene: TRBJ2-2
abundance: .
CDR3aa: CASRKPDRAVGELFF
CDR3nt: TGCGCCAGCCGAAAACCGGACAGGGCGGTCGGGGAGCTGTTTTTT